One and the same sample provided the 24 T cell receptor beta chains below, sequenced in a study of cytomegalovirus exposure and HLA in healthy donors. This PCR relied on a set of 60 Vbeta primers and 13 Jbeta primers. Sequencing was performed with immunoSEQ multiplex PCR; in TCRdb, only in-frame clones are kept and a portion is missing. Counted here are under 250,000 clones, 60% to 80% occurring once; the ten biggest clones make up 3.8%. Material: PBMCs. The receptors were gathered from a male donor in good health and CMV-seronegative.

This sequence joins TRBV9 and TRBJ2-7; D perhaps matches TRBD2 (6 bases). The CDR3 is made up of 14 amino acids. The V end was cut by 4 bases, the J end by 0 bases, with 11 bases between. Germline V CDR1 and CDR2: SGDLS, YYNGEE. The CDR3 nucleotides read TGTGCCAGCAGCTTTGGAGGGCCCTCCTACGAGCAGTACTTC. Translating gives CASSFGGPSYEQYF.

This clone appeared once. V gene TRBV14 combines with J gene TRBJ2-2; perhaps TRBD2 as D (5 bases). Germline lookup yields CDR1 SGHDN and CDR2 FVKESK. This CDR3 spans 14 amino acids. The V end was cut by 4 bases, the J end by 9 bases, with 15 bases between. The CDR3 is CASSRLAPSRELFF. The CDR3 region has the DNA TGTGCCAGCAGCCGGTTAGCGCCTTCCCGGGAGCTGTTTTTT.

This CDR3 is CASSVTGGEAFF. The CDR3 DNA is TGTGCCAGTAGTGTCACAGGGGGGGAAGCTTTCTTT. The chain couples TRBV19 to TRBJ1-1, with 8 bases lining up with TRBD1. Germline values: CDR1 LNHDA, CDR2 SQIVND (reference sequence). Losses at the gene ends were 5 bases for V and 8 bases for J; bases not matched to a gene: 4. There are 12 residues in the CDR3. Based on the CDR3 plus reference TRBV19 and TRBJ1-1, the full variable domain is DGGITQSPKYLFRKEGQNVTLSCEQNLNHDAMYWYRQDPGQGLRLIYYSQIVNDFQKGDIAEGYSVSREKKESFPLTVTSAQKNPTAFYLCASSVTGGEAFFGQGTRLTVV.

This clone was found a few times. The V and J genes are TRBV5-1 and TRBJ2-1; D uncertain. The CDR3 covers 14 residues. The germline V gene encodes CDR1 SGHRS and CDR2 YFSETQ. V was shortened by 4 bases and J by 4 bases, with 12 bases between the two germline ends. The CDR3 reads CASSVPTQYNEQFF. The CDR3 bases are TGCGCCAGCAGCGTCCCGACTCAGTACAATGAGCAGTTCTTC.

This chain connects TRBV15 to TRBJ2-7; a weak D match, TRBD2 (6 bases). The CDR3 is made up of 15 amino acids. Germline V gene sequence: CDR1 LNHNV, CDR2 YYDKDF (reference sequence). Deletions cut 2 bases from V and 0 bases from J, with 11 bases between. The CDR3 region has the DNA TGTGCCACCAGCAGACCCGGGAGCCCCTCCTACGAGCAGTACTTC. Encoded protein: CATSRPGSPSYEQYF.

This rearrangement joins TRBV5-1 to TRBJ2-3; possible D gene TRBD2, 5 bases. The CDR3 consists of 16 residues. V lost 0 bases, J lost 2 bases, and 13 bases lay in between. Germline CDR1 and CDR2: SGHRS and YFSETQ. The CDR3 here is CASSLGASRFTDTQYF. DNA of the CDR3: TGCGCCAGCAGCTTGGGGGCTAGCCGATTCACAGATACGCAGTATTTT.

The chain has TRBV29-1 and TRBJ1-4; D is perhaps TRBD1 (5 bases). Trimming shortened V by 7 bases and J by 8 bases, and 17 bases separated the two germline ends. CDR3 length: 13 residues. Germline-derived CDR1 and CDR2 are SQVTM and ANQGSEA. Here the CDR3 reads CSAATGDPEKLFF. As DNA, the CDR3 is TGCAGCGCTGCCACGGGGGATCCAGAAAAACTGTTTTTT.

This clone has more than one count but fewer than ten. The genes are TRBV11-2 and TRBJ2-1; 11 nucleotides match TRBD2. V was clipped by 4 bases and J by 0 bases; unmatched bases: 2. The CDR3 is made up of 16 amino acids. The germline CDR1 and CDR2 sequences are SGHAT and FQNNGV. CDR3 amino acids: CASSSGLAASYNEQFF. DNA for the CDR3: TGTGCCAGCAGCTCGGGACTAGCGGCCTCCTACAATGAGCAGTTCTTC.

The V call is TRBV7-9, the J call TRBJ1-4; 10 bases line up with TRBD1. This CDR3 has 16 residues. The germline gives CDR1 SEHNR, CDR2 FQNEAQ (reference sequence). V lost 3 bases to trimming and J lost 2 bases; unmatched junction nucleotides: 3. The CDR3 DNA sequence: TGTGCCAGCAGCTTGACAGGGGGCGTCACTAATGAAAAACTGTTTTTT. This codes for CASSLTGGVTNEKLFF.

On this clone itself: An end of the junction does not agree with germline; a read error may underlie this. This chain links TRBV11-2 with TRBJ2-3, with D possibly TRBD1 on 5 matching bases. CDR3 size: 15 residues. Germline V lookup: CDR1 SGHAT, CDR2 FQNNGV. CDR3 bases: TGTGCCAGCAGCTTAGGGACAATCGGGTCAGATGCGCAGTATTTT. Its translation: CASSLGTIGSDAQYF.

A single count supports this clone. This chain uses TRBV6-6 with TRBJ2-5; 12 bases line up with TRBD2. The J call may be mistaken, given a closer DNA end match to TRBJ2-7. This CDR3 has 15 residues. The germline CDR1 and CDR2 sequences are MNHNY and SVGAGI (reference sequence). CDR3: CASLDASGREYEQYF. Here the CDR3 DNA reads TGTGCCAGCCTCGATGCTAGCGGGAGGGAATACGAGCAGTACTTC.

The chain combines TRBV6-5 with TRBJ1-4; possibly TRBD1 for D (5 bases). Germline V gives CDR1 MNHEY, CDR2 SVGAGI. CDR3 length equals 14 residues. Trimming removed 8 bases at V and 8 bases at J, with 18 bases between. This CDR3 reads CASLQVPPEEKLFF. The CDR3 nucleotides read TGTGCCAGCCTACAGGTACCACCAGAGGAAAAACTGTTTTTT.

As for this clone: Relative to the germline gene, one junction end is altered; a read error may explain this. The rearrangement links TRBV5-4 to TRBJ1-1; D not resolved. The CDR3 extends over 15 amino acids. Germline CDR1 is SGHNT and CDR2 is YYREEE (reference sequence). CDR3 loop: CASNLFVGKNTEAFF. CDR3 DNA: TGTGCCAGCAACTTGTTTGTCGGGAAGAACACTGAAGCTTTCTTT.

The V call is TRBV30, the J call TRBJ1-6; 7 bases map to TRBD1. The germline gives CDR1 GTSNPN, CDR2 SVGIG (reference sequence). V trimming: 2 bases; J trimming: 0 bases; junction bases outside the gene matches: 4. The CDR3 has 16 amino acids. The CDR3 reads CAWSYGQASYNSPLHF. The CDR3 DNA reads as TGTGCCTGGAGTTACGGACAGGCCTCCTATAATTCACCCCTCCACTTT. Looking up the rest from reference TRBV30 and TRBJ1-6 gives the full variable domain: SQTIHQWPATLVQPVGSPLSLECTVEGTSNPNLYWYRQAAGRGLQLLFYSVGIGQISSEVPQNLSASRPQDRQFILSSKKLLLSDSGFYLCAWSYGQASYNSPLHFGNGTRLTVT.

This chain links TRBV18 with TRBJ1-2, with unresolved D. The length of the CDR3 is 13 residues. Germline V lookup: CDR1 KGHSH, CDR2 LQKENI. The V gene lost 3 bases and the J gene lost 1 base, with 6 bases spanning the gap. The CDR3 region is CASSPDYNYGYTF. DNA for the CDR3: TGTGCCAGCTCACCGGACTATAACTATGGCTACACCTTC.

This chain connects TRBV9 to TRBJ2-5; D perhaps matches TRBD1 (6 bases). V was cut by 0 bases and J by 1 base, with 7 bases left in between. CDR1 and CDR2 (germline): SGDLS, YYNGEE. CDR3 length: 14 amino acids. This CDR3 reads CASSVGTAQETQYF. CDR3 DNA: TGTGCCAGCAGCGTAGGGACAGCCCAAGAGACCCAGTACTTC.

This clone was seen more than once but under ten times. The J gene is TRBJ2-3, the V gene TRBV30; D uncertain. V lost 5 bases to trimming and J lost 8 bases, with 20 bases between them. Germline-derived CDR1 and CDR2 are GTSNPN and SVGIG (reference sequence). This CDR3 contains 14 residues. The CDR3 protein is CAWSIGDVVVTQYF. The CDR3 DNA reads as TGTGCCTGGTCGATAGGAGACGTAGTAGTTACGCAGTATTTT.

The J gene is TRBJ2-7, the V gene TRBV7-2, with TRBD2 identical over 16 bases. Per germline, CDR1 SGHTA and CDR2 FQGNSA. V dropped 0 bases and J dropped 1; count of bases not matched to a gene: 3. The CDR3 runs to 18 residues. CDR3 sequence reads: CASSLAGLAGGNSYEQYF. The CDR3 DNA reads TGTGCCAGCAGCTTAGCGGGACTAGCGGGAGGGAATTCCTACGAGCAGTACTTC.

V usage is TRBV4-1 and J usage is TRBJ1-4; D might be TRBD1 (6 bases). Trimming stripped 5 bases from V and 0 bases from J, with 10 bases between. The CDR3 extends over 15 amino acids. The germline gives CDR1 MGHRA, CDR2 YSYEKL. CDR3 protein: CASSAPGATNEKLFF. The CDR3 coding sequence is TGCGCCAGCAGCGCCCCAGGGGCAACTAATGAAAAACTGTTTTTT.

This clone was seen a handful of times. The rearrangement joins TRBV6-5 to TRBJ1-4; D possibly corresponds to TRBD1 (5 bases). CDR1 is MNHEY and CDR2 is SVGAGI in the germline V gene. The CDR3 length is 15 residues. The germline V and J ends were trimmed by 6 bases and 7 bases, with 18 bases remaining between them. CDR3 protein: CASSLGGAGSEKLFF. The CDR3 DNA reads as TGTGCCAGCAGCCTGGGAGGGGCAGGGAGTGAAAAACTGTTTTTT.

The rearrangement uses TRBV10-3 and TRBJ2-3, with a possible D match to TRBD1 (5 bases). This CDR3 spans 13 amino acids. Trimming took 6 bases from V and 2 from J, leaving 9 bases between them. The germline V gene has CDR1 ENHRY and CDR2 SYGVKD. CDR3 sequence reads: CAISTTDTDTQYF. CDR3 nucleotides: TGTGCCATCAGCACGACAGACACAGATACGCAGTATTTT.

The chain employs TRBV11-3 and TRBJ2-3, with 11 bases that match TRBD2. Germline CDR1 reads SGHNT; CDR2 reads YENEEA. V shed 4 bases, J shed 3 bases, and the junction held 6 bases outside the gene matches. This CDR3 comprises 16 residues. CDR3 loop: CASSSLAGGPTDTQYF. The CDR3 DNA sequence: TGTGCCAGCAGCTCCTTAGCGGGAGGGCCGACAGATACGCAGTATTTT.

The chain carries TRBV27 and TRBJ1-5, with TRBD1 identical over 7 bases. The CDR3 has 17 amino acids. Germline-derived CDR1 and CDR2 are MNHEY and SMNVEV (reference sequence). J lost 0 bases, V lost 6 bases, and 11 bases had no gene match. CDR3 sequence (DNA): TGTGCCAGCAGCGGGGACAGCCGACTAACTAGCAATCAGCCCCAGCATTTT. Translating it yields CASSGDSRLTSNQPQHF.

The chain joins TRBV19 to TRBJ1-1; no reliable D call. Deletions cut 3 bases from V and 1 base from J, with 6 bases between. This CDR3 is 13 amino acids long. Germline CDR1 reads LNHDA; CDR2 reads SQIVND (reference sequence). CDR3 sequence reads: CASSITANTEAFF. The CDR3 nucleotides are TGTGCCAGTAGTATTACAGCGAACACTGAAGCTTTCTTT.